Reported below is one T cell receptor beta chain. Only in-frame clones appear in the TCRdb table, and some are missing; sequencing was by immunoSEQ multiplex PCR. The table includes around 2,000,000 clones, around 95% detected once. Trimming left V 4 bases short and J 1 base short, with 7 bases between. Germline V gives CDR1 SEHNR, CDR2 FQNEAQ (reference sequence). The CDR3 contains 13 residues. This sample is drawn from a study of shared clonotypes between healthy human individuals. Study background: The donor group consisted of two women and three men, aged 18 to 49. Three CD4 naive, three CD4 memory, two CD8 naive and one CD8 memory plate were used per donor.

The chain couples TRBV7-9 to TRBJ1-2; possibly TRBD1 for D (6 bases). The clonotype comes from a man aged 18 to 29 in good health. Sequencing input: naive CD4+ T cells sorted from blood. Noted subset: CD45RA+ positively selected. DNA of the CDR3: TGTGCCAGCAGCTCGGACAGTAACTATGGCTACACCTTC. Translating gives CASSSDSNYGYTF. The entire variable domain, with the rest obtained from reference TRBV7-9 and TRBJ1-2, is as follows: DTGVSQNPRHKITKRGQNVTFRCDPISEHNRLYWYRQTLGQGPEFLTYFQNEAQLEKSRLLSDRFSAERPKGSFSTLEIQRTEQGDSAMYLCASSSDSNYGYTFGSGTRLTVV.